The source of this TCR beta chain is a study of blood T cell repertoires in COVID-19. Study-wide background: PBMCs, B-cell-depleted T cells, or T cells provided the cDNA or gDNA that made up the material.

The germline CDR1 and CDR2 sequences are SGDLS and YYNGEE. V dropped 4 bases and J dropped 4; count of bases not matched to a gene: 7. The CDR3 has 15 amino acids. The data were produced by immunoSEQ multiplex PCR, yet TCRdb's version contains in-frame clones alone and is incomplete. The table includes more than 45,000 clones, roughly nine tenths detected once. This chain links TRBV9 with TRBJ1-1, with 10 bases that match TRBD1. The clonotype comes from a woman in her seventies with active COVID-19. Sequenced: peripheral blood. CDR3 sequence: CASSYGTGESTEAFF. Here the CDR3 DNA reads TGTGCCAGCAGCTACGGGACAGGGGAAAGCACTGAAGCTTTCTTT. Based on the CDR3 plus reference TRBV9 and TRBJ1-1, the full variable domain is DSGVTQTPKHLITATGQRVTLRCSPRSGDLSVYWYQQSLDQGLQFLIQYYNGEERAKGNILERFSAQQFPDLHSELNLSSLELGDSALYFCASSYGTGESTEAFFGQGTRLTVV.